Each of the 30 T cell receptor beta chains below was sequenced from the same sample in a study of blood T cell repertoires in COVID-19 (dated by TCRdb to about 2020). Libraries were constructed by the immunoSEQ multiplex PCR assay. TCRdb retrieved this table from immuneACCESS and kept in-frame rearrangements only. Not all clones are present; in checked studies, unresolved V genes account for under half, and no reason is known for the remainder. For this sample there are 45,000 to 55,000 clones; more than 75% appear just once. 7.8% of the sample goes to the ten largest clones. The sequencing sample was made of peripheral blood. Receptors were obtained from a man aged 45-60 years with active COVID-19.

CDR3 sequence: CASSLPGLALQYF. CDR3 sequence (DNA): TGTGCCAGCTCACTCCCGGGACTAGCGCTGCAGTATTTT. The chain has TRBV28 and TRBJ2-3; TRBD2 aligns across 10 bases. From germline, CDR1 is MDHEN and CDR2 SYDVKM. V was pared by 8 bases and J by 11 bases, with 10 bases of the junction left unmatched. CDR3 length: 13 amino acids.

The rearrangement uses TRBV6-6 and TRBJ1-1, with D unresolved. Per the germline V gene, CDR1 is MNHNY and CDR2 is SVGAGI (reference sequence). This CDR3 has 12 amino acids. The germline V and J ends were trimmed by 2 bases and 4 bases, with 5 bases remaining between them. Written as DNA, the CDR3 is TGTGCCAGCAGTTACCTCGGCACTGAAGCTTTCTTT. Protein: CASSYLGTEAFF.

This clone was recorded a few times. In DNA form, the CDR3 reads TGTGCCAGCAGCGAGAGGGAGTCAGGAAATTCACCCCTCCACTTT. Encoded protein: CASSERESGNSPLHF. The chain uses TRBV5-4 and TRBJ1-6; unclear D gene. Trimming pared 4 bases from V and 7 bases from J, leaving 15 bases between. Germline assignment: CDR1 SGHNT and CDR2 YYREEE (reference sequence). This CDR3 contains 15 residues.

This chain joins TRBV6-5 and TRBJ2-5, with D possibly matching TRBD1 (5 bases). This CDR3 contains 14 residues. The ends were cut back, 7 bases at V and 4 bases at J, with 16 bases in the middle. CDR1 MNHEY and CDR2 SVGAGI come from the germline V gene. CDR3 in amino acids: CASTLSGFSETQYF. DNA of the CDR3: TGTGCCAGCACCCTATCAGGGTTTTCAGAGACCCAGTACTTC.

The chain links TRBV27 to TRBJ2-3, with D possibly TRBD1 on 5 matching bases. The germline V and J ends were trimmed by 5 bases and 0 bases, with 9 bases remaining between them. Looked up from germline, CDR1 is MNHEY and CDR2 is SMNVEV (reference sequence). This CDR3 is built from 14 residues. CDR3 nucleotide sequence: TGTGCCAGCAGTCAGACAGATAGCACAGATACGCAGTATTTT. Translated: CASSQTDSTDTQYF.

J is TRBJ1-1 and V is TRBV7-9; maybe TRBD1 (5 bases). Germline assignment: CDR1 SEHNR and CDR2 FQNEAQ (reference sequence). Trimming removed 8 bases at V and 1 base at J, with 17 bases between. This CDR3 has 15 residues. The CDR3 spells CASGGWGSRNTEAFF. The CDR3 DNA follows: TGTGCCAGCGGAGGGTGGGGCAGTAGGAACACTGAAGCTTTCTTT.

This clone was recorded once. The CDR3 sequence: CASSRSSDTQYF. In DNA form, the CDR3 reads TGTGCCAGCAGCCGTAGCTCCGATACGCAGTATTTT. The chain recombines TRBV3-1 (or the pseudogene TRBV3-2) with TRBJ2-3; D is uncertain. The CDR3 consists of 12 residues. V was shortened by 4 bases and J by 6 bases, with 8 bases between the two germline ends. Germline CDR1 LGHDT, CDR2 YNNKEL (reference sequence).

The gene calls are TRBV11-3 and TRBJ2-1; 7 nucleotides align to TRBD2. CDR3 length: 13 amino acids. After removal of 5 bases from V and 10 bases from J, the junction contained 8 bases not matched to a gene. CDR1 is SGHNT and CDR2 is YENEEA in the germline V gene. The CDR3 DNA follows: TGTGCCAGCAGCGGACGACTGGGAGGGGAGCAGTTCTTC. It codes for CASSGRLGGEQFF.

This chain connects TRBV29-1 to TRBJ1-2; D is uncertain. The CDR3 length is 12 residues. The germline V and J ends were trimmed by 3 bases and 0 bases, with 5 bases remaining between them. Germline assignment: CDR1 SQVTM and CDR2 ANQGSEA. CDR3 protein: CSVDGANYGYTF. CDR3 in DNA: TGCAGCGTTGACGGGGCTAACTATGGCTACACCTTC.

This clone was counted a single time. The chain employs TRBV7-3 and TRBJ1-2; possibly TRBD1 for D (5 bases). V lost 5 bases to trimming and J lost 8 bases, with 18 bases between them. CDR1 is SGHTA and CDR2 is FQGTGA in the germline V gene. This CDR3 spans 14 amino acids. CDR3 in amino acids: CASSPGVGAGGYTF. DNA of the CDR3: TGTGCCAGCAGCCCCGGGGTAGGGGCGGGGGGCTACACCTTC.

The chain recombines TRBV27 with TRBJ2-3; D not certain. The CDR3 length is 14 residues. The germline V and J ends were trimmed by 2 bases and 2 bases, with 8 bases remaining between them. Germline CDR1 MNHEY, CDR2 SMNVEV (reference sequence). The CDR3 reads CASSLGGHTDTQYF. The CDR3 DNA sequence: TGTGCCAGCAGTTTAGGCGGTCACACAGATACGCAGTATTTT.

The rearrangement joins TRBV4-3 to TRBJ2-5; D remains unclear. V lost 1 base and J 2 bases, leaving 5 bases between the germline ends. Germline CDR1 reads LGHNA; CDR2 reads YSLEER. The CDR3 length is 13 residues. For the CDR3, the DNA is TGCGCCAGCAGCCAAGTTCATCAAGAGACCCAGTACTTC. Amino acids: CASSQVHQETQYF.

The chain joins TRBV3-1 (or the pseudogene TRBV3-2) to TRBJ1-1; maybe TRBD1 (5 bases). This CDR3 is 15 amino acids long. CDR1 and CDR2 from the germline V gene are LGHDT and YNNKEL (reference sequence). The V gene lost 6 bases and the J gene lost 2 bases, with 16 bases spanning the gap. CDR3 protein: CASRLRGRSNTEAFF. The CDR3 DNA is TGTGCCAGCAGGCTGCGGGGCCGCTCAAACACTGAAGCTTTCTTT.

V usage is TRBV13 and J usage is TRBJ2-3; no reliable D call. Trimming removed 0 bases at V and 1 base at J, with 8 bases between. CDR1 and CDR2 (germline): PRHDT, FYEKMQ (reference sequence). This CDR3 has 15 residues. Written as DNA, the CDR3 is TGTGCCAGCAGCTTAGGGGCCTGGCGCACAGATACGCAGTATTTT. This codes for CASSLGAWRTDTQYF.

The genes are TRBV20-1 and TRBJ2-3; the D gene is possibly TRBD2 (6 bases). This CDR3 region has 14 residues. Germline lookup yields CDR1 DFQATT and CDR2 SNEGSKA (reference sequence). The V and J ends lost 3 bases and 1 base respectively, with 11 bases between them. The CDR3 spells CSASPQRGTDTQYF. The CDR3, as DNA: TGCAGTGCTAGTCCCCAGCGGGGCACAGATACGCAGTATTTT.

The V gene is TRBV4-3, the J gene TRBJ1-1, with D unclear. CDR3 length equals 14 residues. CDR1 is LGHNA and CDR2 is YSLEER in the germline V gene. Trimming shortened V by 2 bases and J by 3 bases, and 10 bases separated the two germline ends. The CDR3 sequence is CASSQLSGDTEAFF. The DNA of the CDR3 is TGCGCCAGCAGCCAACTGTCCGGGGACACTGAAGCTTTCTTT.

The rearrangement joins TRBV4-3 to TRBJ2-2, with a weak D call TRBD1 (6 bases). The CDR3 contains 15 residues. The germline V gene encodes CDR1 LGHNA and CDR2 YSLEER. V gave up 1 base and J gave up 7 bases, with 13 bases separating them. In nucleotides, the CDR3 is TGCGCCAGCAGCCAAGCGAAACAGGGTGGCGGGGAGCTGTTTTTT. Protein: CASSQAKQGGGELFF.

The CDR3 nucleotides read TGTGCCAGCAGCCTCCGACAGCGAGCTAACTATGGCTACACCTTC. Translation: CASSLRQRANYGYTF. This sequence joins TRBV3-1 (or the pseudogene TRBV3-2) and TRBJ1-2, with D possibly TRBD1 on 5 matching bases. V lost 4 bases to trimming and J lost 0 bases, with 12 bases between them. Germline CDR1 and CDR2: LGHDT and YNNKEL (reference sequence). The length of the CDR3 is 15 residues.

V is TRBV9 and J is TRBJ2-1, with unresolved D. In germline, CDR1 is SGDLS, CDR2 YYNGEE. Trimming took 0 bases from V and 0 from J, leaving 10 bases between them. CDR3 length: 16 amino acids. The CDR3 loop reads CASSVGGRSSYNEQFF. The CDR3 DNA reads as TGTGCCAGCAGCGTAGGAGGCCGGAGCTCCTACAATGAGCAGTTCTTC.

The V and J genes are TRBV19 and TRBJ2-3; tentatively, D is TRBD2 (5 bases). This CDR3 region has 14 residues. Trimming cost V 5 bases and J 8 bases, with 17 bases left between them. Per the germline V gene, CDR1 is LNHDA and CDR2 is SQIVND (reference sequence). The CDR3 DNA follows: TGTGCCAGTAGTCCTCCAGGCGGTGAGGGTACGCAGTATTTT. This translates into CASSPPGGEGTQYF. Together with reference TRBV19 and TRBJ2-3, the CDR3 gives the full variable domain: DGGITQSPKYLFRKEGQNVTLSCEQNLNHDAMYWYRQDPGQGLRLIYYSQIVNDFQKGDIAEGYSVSREKKESFPLTVTSAQKNPTAFYLCASSPPGGEGTQYFGPGTRLTVL.

This clone has just one count. The chain employs TRBV7-8 and TRBJ2-7, with 12 bases lining up with TRBD2. CDR1 is SGHVS and CDR2 is FQNEAQ in the germline V gene. V trimming: 5 bases; J trimming: 2 bases; junction bases outside the gene matches: 4. The CDR3 totals 15 residues. This CDR3 is CASSPGLAGTYEQYF. CDR3 nucleotides: TGTGCCAGCAGCCCCGGACTAGCGGGGACCTACGAGCAGTACTTC.

This clone was recorded only once. This chain joins TRBV4-1 and TRBJ2-7, with a possible D match to TRBD1 (6 bases). Trimming removed 4 bases from V and 1 base from J, with 23 bases in between. The CDR3 consists of 18 residues. The germline gives CDR1 MGHRA, CDR2 YSYEKL. This CDR3 is CASSRVTLGTRMSYEQYF. For the CDR3, the DNA is TGCGCCAGCAGCCGAGTGACTCTAGGGACAAGGATGTCCTACGAGCAGTACTTC.

CDR3 bases: TGCGCCAGCAGCTTAGGCCAGGGATTCTACGAGCAGTACTTC. This encodes CASSLGQGFYEQYF. The rearrangement joins TRBV4-1 to TRBJ2-7, with D tentatively TRBD1 (5 bases). CDR1 MGHRA and CDR2 YSYEKL come from the germline V gene. CDR3 length: 14 amino acids. Trimming took 5 bases from V and 3 from J, leaving 14 bases between them.

The V gene is TRBV28, the J gene TRBJ1-2, with 10 bases fitting TRBD1. The CDR3 is made up of 14 amino acids. The J segment lost 6 bases and the V segment lost 10 bases, leaving 11 bases of the junction unmatched. CDR1 and CDR2 from the germline V gene are MDHEN and SYDVKM. The CDR3 protein is CATRGTGAFHGYTF. The CDR3 region has the DNA TGTGCCACTCGCGGGACAGGGGCTTTCCATGGCTACACCTTC.

The rearrangement uses TRBV18 and TRBJ1-5; no clear D gene. Trimming removed 2 bases from V and 0 bases from J, with 11 bases in between. The CDR3 runs to 16 residues. Germline V gene lookup returns CDR1 KGHSH and CDR2 LQKENI. This CDR3 is CASSPAGSGSNQPQHF. The CDR3 region has the DNA TGTGCCAGCTCACCAGCGGGAAGTGGTAGCAATCAGCCCCAGCATTTT.

The J gene is TRBJ1-3, the V gene TRBV18; no reliable D call. The CDR3 spans 14 residues. Looked up from germline, CDR1 is KGHSH and CDR2 is LQKENI. The V end was cut by 4 bases, the J end by 0 bases, with 7 bases between. The DNA of the CDR3 is TGTGCCAGCTCACTAGGAGGCTCTGGAAACACCATATATTTT. The encoded protein is CASSLGGSGNTIYF.

This clone was seen only a few times. The chain employs TRBV28 and TRBJ2-2; possible D gene TRBD1, 5 bases. V was clipped by 6 bases and J by 4 bases, with 18 bases between them. In germline, CDR1 is MDHEN, CDR2 SYDVKM. The length of the CDR3 is 16 residues. The CDR3 nucleotides read TGTGCCAGCAGACCTTTTAGGACACTTCTCACCGGGGAGCTGTTTTTT. Its translation is CASRPFRTLLTGELFF.

The CDR3 nucleotides read TGTGCCAGTAGTAGCAGATACGACGGGACTGAAGCTTTCTTT. It specifies CASSSRYDGTEAFF. This chain uses TRBV19 with TRBJ1-1; D ambiguous. The CDR3 spans 14 residues. CDR1 LNHDA and CDR2 SQIVND come from the germline V gene (reference sequence). With 4 bases removed from V and 5 bases from J, the gap between germline ends came to 14 bases.

The chain combines TRBV7-9 with TRBJ1-1; 8 positions match TRBD1. The J segment lost 4 bases and the V segment lost 0 bases, leaving 1 base of the junction unmatched. Germline values: CDR1 SEHNR, CDR2 FQNEAQ (reference sequence). The CDR3 has 14 residues. For the CDR3, the DNA is TGTGCCAGCAGCTTAGCCGGACAGGGCACTGAAGCTTTCTTT. Protein: CASSLAGQGTEAFF.

The chain uses TRBV28 and TRBJ1-6; no clear D. Trimming left V 6 bases short and J 3 bases short, with 6 bases between. Germline V lookup: CDR1 MDHEN, CDR2 SYDVKM. The CDR3 length is 13 residues. The CDR3 here is CASRQHYNSPLHF. For the CDR3, the DNA is TGTGCCAGCAGACAGCACTATAATTCACCCCTCCACTTT.